The text below deals with one T cell receptor (beta chain). Its matching antigen is unknown. Thawed unstimulated PBMCs were FACS-sorted by CD3, CD4 and CD8 into two populations. Some clones are missing from TCRdb's copy, which holds only in-frame ones; the method was immunoSEQ multiplex PCR. The data hold tens of thousands of clones, with approximately 84% observed a single time. V lost 0 bases and J lost 2, with 6 bases in between. CDR3 length: 14 amino acids. Germline V gene sequence: CDR1 SGHNT, CDR2 YYREEE (reference sequence). This sample is part of a study of T cell clones after liver transplantation. For the study at large: As an antigen-independent comparator, third-party-reactive TCRbeta sequences came from pre-transplant mixed lymphocyte reactions. Samples came pre-transplant, pre-randomization before withdrawal, and post-randomization after withdrawal ended.

Study-level points and caveats: Compared with third party-reactive sequences, donor-reactive ones declined more, independent of withdrawal success.

The V call is TRBV5-4, the J call TRBJ1-3; no clear D. This sample comprised CD4+ T cells from blood, obtained before liver transplant. The receptor was derived from a human donor who received a liver transplant. This chain's CDR3 is CASSLGGTGNTIYF. The CDR3 bases are TGTGCCAGCAGCTTGGGAGGGACTGGAAACACCATATATTTT.